These T cell receptor beta chains were read from a single sample in a study of blood T cell repertoires in COVID-19. TCRdb's copy holds only in-frame clones and misses some; the assay was immunoSEQ multiplex PCR. The data hold approximately 250,000 clones, with around 81% observed a single time. Sequenced sample: peripheral blood. The source is a woman between 55 and 75 years old with active or convalescent COVID-19. Both conserved end residues are part of each CDR3. A D gene is named only where the DNA matches it firmly. A clone size is listed for some rows: how often the clone was seen (once, few, many), or a class if it is expanded.

V	J	D	size	CDR3	DNA
TRBV2	TRBJ2-3	-	few	CASYGTDTQYF	TGTGCCAGCTATGGCACAGATACGCAGTATTTT
TRBV18	TRBJ1-1	TRBD1	-	CASSQQGWAEAFF	TGTGCCAGCTCCCAACAGGGGTGGGCTGAAGCTTTCTTT
TRBV19	TRBJ1-6	-	-	CASSEGVNSPLHF	TGTGCCAGTAGTGAGGGGGTGAATTCACCCCTCCACTTT
TRBV12-2	TRBJ2-6	-	once	CASRIPETGVISGANVLTF	TGTGCAAGTCGCATACCCGAGACAGGGGTTATCTCTGGGGCCAACGTCCTGACTTTC
TRBV5-1	TRBJ2-5	TRBD2	-	CASSLMRESGEGETQYF	TGCGCCAGCAGCTTGATGCGGGAGAGTGGGGAGGGCGAGACCCAGTACTTC
TRBV6-6	TRBJ1-3	TRBD1	-	CASSPLANRGRGGNTIYF	TGTGCCAGCAGTCCCTTGGCAAACAGGGGGCGGGGGGGAAACACCATATATTTT
TRBV3-1/TRBV3-2	TRBJ2-6	TRBD1	once	CASSPSTRLTGAYSGANVLTF	TGTGCCAGCAGCCCCTCCACGAGGCTTACAGGGGCTTACTCTGGGGCCAACGTCCTGACTTTC
TRBV15	TRBJ2-3	-	-	CATSRDPLASTDTQYF	TGTGCCACCAGCAGAGATCCGCTGGCTAGCACAGATACGCAGTATTTT
TRBV19	TRBJ1-3	-	-	CASVGTSSGNTIYF	TGTGCCAGTGTCGGGACTTCCTCTGGAAACACCATATATTTT
TRBV11-2	TRBJ2-7	-	-	CASSSPIAANYEQYF	TGTGCCAGCAGCTCCCCGATAGCGGCCAACTACGAGCAGTACTTC
TRBV7-9	TRBJ1-2	-	-	CASSPSQGFYGYTF	TGTGCCAGCAGCCCAAGCCAGGGGTTTTATGGCTACACCTTC
TRBV6-5	TRBJ2-3	TRBD1	-	CASSLGQGKYF	TGTGCCAGCTCCTTAGGACAGGGCAAATATTTT
TRBV3-1/TRBV3-2	TRBJ2-5	-	-	CASSPTRWETQYF	TGTGCCAGCAGCCCGACTCGTTGGGAGACCCAGTACTTC
TRBV7-9	TRBJ2-3	TRBD1	once	CASSFGQGEADTQYF	TGTGCCAGCAGCTTCGGACAGGGGGAGGCAGATACGCAGTATTTT
TRBV5-6	TRBJ2-3	TRBD1	-	CASSRLDRGTDTQYF	TGTGCCAGCAGCCGACTGGACAGGGGCACAGATACGCAGTATTTT
TRBV10-1	TRBJ2-5	TRBD2	-	CASSESPTTSGIEATQYF	TGCGCCAGCAGTGAGTCCCCGACTACTAGCGGGATCGAGGCGACCCAGTACTTC
TRBV5-1	TRBJ2-1	-	-	CASSQSGSSYNEQFF	TGCGCCAGCAGCCAAAGCGGAAGCTCCTACAATGAGCAGTTCTTC
TRBV19	TRBJ2-5	TRBD2	-	CASSMPGRVETQYF	TGTGCCAGTAGTATGCCCGGGAGGGTTGAGACCCAGTACTTC
TRBV24-1	TRBJ2-3	TRBD2	-	CATSDSGGSDTQYF	TGTGCCACCAGTGACTCCGGGGGGTCAGATACGCAGTATTTT
TRBV5-5	TRBJ2-4	TRBD2	-	CASSKRLAGEAKNIQYF	TGTGCCAGCAGCAAAAGACTAGCGGGAGAGGCCAAAAACATTCAGTACTTC
TRBV7-9	TRBJ2-2	TRBD1	once	CASSLTGVSNTGELFF	TGTGCCAGCAGCTTGACAGGGGTTTCGAACACCGGGGAGCTGTTTTTT
TRBV6-5	TRBJ2-1	-	-	CASQRLGINEQFF	TGTGCCAGCCAGCGGCTAGGTATTAATGAGCAGTTCTTC